The clone carrying this TCR beta chain was detected only once. The treatment: oral pan-JAK inhibitor, 5-10 mg twice daily. Alopecia areata patients had lesional scalp punch biopsies and peripheral blood taken from them. From germline, CDR1 is SGHTA and CDR2 FQGNSA. This CDR3 comprises 14 residues. V was clipped by 4 bases and J by 7 bases, with 16 bases between them. RNA extraction and reverse transcription yielded cDNA as sequencing template. Repertoires were generated with immunoSEQ multiplex PCR, while TCRdb's copy carries only in-frame clones and drops some. The sample carries about 42,000 clones, under 70% recorded once. This sample is drawn from a study of CD8+ T cells in alopecia areata.

The clonotype was recovered from a human donor with alopecia areata. The chain recombines TRBV7-2 with TRBJ2-5, with a possible D match to TRBD2 (6 bases). The specimen was CD8+ T cells sorted from blood, collected at week 4, from a patient treated with tofacitinib. For the CDR3, the DNA is TGTGCCAGCAGCTACCTGGGGACTGGGGGGACCCAGTACTTC. It codes for CASSYLGTGGTQYF.